This is a list of T cell receptor beta chains from one sample in a study of cytomegalovirus exposure and HLA in healthy donors. Generated by immunoSEQ multiplex PCR, the TCRdb table keeps only in-frame clones and is missing some. This table has about 160,000 clones, approximately 80% appearing once. Material: PBMCs. These receptors were obtained from a man aged 50 or older in good health and CMV-seropositive. Both conserved end residues are part of each CDR3. D genes are given only for firm matches. Clone size is not always given. Where it is, it says once, few, many or a class for expanded clones.

J,V,size,D,CDR3,DNA
TRBJ2-1,TRBV19,NA,NA,CASSPGGLQFF,TGTGCCAGTAGTCCGGGGGGCCTCCAGTTCTTC
TRBJ1-2,TRBV5-5,NA,TRBD1,CASSPTGDYGYTF,TGTGCCAGCAGCCCGACAGGGGACTATGGCTACACCTTC
TRBJ1-2,TRBV2,NA,TRBD1,CASSEGTGGSANYGYTF,TGTGCCAGCAGTGAAGGGACAGGGGGGTCCGCTAACTATGGCTACACCTTC
TRBJ2-2,TRBV7-9,NA,NA,CASSFSTGELFF,TGTGCCAGCAGCTTCAGCACCGGGGAGCTGTTTTTT
TRBJ1-3,TRBV28,NA,TRBD1,CASSPTWDRGNTIYF,TGTGCCAGCAGTCCAACCTGGGACAGGGGAAACACCATATATTTT
TRBJ1-2,TRBV6-6,once,NA,CASSQQDPIGGYTF,TGTGCCAGCAGTCAGCAGGATCCTATAGGTGGCTACACCTTC
TRBJ2-2,TRBV15,NA,TRBD1,CATSSRTGALEGELFF,TGTGCCACCTCCTCTCGGACAGGTGCCTTAGAGGGGGAGCTGTTTTTT
TRBJ2-1,TRBV5-1,NA,TRBD1,CASSRPGQAINEQFF,TGCGCCAGCAGCCGGCCGGGACAGGCCATCAATGAGCAGTTCTTC
TRBJ2-1,TRBV7-9,NA,NA,CASSSSGLLNEQFF,TGTGCCAGCAGCTCCTCGGGACTCCTCAATGAGCAGTTCTTC
TRBJ2-5,TRBV9,NA,NA,CASSPGTSQETQYF,TGTGCCAGCAGCCCAGGGACTTCCCAAGAGACCCAGTACTTC
TRBJ1-4,TRBV5-1,NA,NA,CASSLQASSEKLFF,TGCGCCAGCAGCCTACAGGCATCGTCTGAAAAACTGTTTTTT
TRBJ2-5,TRBV5-1,few,TRBD1,CASSLGNDRALRRETQYF,TGCGCCAGCAGCTTGGGTAATGACAGGGCCCTACGTAGAGAGACCCAGTACTTC
TRBJ1-5,TRBV27,NA,NA,CASSPQTDSQPQHF,TGTGCCAGCAGTCCCCAGACGGACTCCCAGCCCCAGCATTTT
TRBJ2-1,TRBV11-3,NA,NA,CASSLPGISSYNEQFF,TGTGCCAGCAGCTTACCGGGAATAAGCTCCTACAATGAGCAGTTCTTC
TRBJ1-1,TRBV11-3,once,TRBD1,CASSLTRGATEAFF,TGTGCCAGCAGCTTAACCAGGGGGGCTACTGAAGCTTTCTTT
TRBJ2-7,TRBV11-1,NA,NA,CASSLRAGATYEQYF,TGTGCCAGCAGCTTAAGGGCAGGGGCTACCTACGAGCAGTACTTC
TRBJ2-2,TRBV6-4,few,NA,CASSDSSFGELFF,TGTGCCAGCAGTGACTCCTCCTTCGGGGAGCTGTTTTTT
TRBJ2-1,TRBV10-1,NA,TRBD2,CASSAFEREGYNEQFF,TGCGCCAGCAGTGCCTTTGAGCGGGAGGGCTACAATGAGCAGTTCTTC
TRBJ1-1,TRBV7-3,NA,TRBD1,CASSFRDRGEAFF,TGTGCCAGCAGCTTCAGGGACAGGGGTGAAGCTTTCTTT
TRBJ2-7,TRBV7-9,NA,TRBD2,CASSSTGTSGGGTYEQYF,TGTGCCAGCAGCTCCACCGGGACTAGCGGGGGGGGAACATACGAGCAGTACTTC
TRBJ1-6,TRBV27,once,NA,CASSSIPDRFFLALHF,TGTGCCAGCAGTTCGATCCCCGACAGGTTTTTCTTGGCCCTCCACTTT
TRBJ1-1,TRBV5-5,NA,NA,CASITANTEAFF,TGTGCCAGCATCACAGCGAACACTGAAGCTTTCTTT
TRBJ2-7,TRBV5-1,once,TRBD2,CASSLGSGGTGEQYF,TGCGCCAGCAGCTTGGGGTCGGGGGGTACGGGGGAGCAGTACTTC
TRBJ1-1,TRBV6-4,few,TRBD1,CASRDWDRGEAFF,TGTGCCAGCAGAGATTGGGACAGGGGCGAAGCTTTCTTT
TRBJ2-2,TRBV10-3,NA,TRBD2,CAISKKGGGADTGELFF,TGTGCCATCAGTAAGAAGGGCGGGGGGGCTGACACCGGGGAGCTGTTTTTT
TRBJ1-5,TRBV5-1,NA,NA,CASSQEPNQPQHF,TGCGCCAGCAGCCAAGAGCCCAATCAGCCCCAGCATTTT
TRBJ1-1,TRBV11-1,few,NA,CASSSTRVKAFF,TGTGCCAGCAGTTCGACCCGGGTTAAAGCTTTCTTT
TRBJ1-1,TRBV5-1,once,NA,CASSLVVGRGTEAFF,TGCGCCAGCAGCTTGGTCGTCGGGAGGGGCACTGAAGCTTTCTTT
TRBJ1-4,TRBV7-3,NA,TRBD1,CASSLDGRTGEKLFF,TGTGCCAGCAGCTTAGATGGCAGGACAGGAGAAAAACTGTTTTTT
TRBJ2-1,TRBV6-6,NA,NA,CASSRSNEQFF,TGTGCCAGCAGTCGCAGCAATGAGCAGTTCTTC
TRBJ1-3,TRBV7-2,NA,TRBD1,CASSSGGGDTIYF,TGTGCCAGCAGCTCAGGGGGCGGGGACACCATATATTTT
TRBJ1-1,TRBV6-5,NA,NA,CASSATGGVTEAFF,TGTGCCAGCAGTGCGACAGGCGGAGTTACTGAAGCTTTCTTT
TRBJ1-2,TRBV5-6,NA,NA,CASSRDRASYGYTF,TGTGCCAGCAGCCGTGACAGAGCTTCCTATGGCTACACCTTC
TRBJ1-1,TRBV4-2,NA,TRBD1,CASSPDRAFGTEAFF,TGTGCCAGCAGTCCAGACAGGGCCTTTGGCACTGAAGCTTTCTTT
TRBJ1-1,TRBV20-1,NA,NA,CSAKPGLEAFF,TGCAGTGCTAAACCCGGACTTGAAGCTTTCTTT
TRBJ2-1,TRBV7-7,NA,NA,CASSSGENNEQFF,TGTGCTAGCAGCTCGGGGGAGAACAATGAGCAGTTCTTC
TRBJ2-1,TRBV7-3,NA,NA,CASSLTPLVVNEQFF,TGTGCCAGCAGCTTAACCCCTCTAGTAGTAAATGAGCAGTTCTTC
TRBJ2-5,TRBV19,NA,NA,CASSGQLWEETQYF,TGTGCCAGTAGTGGGCAGTTATGGGAAGAGACCCAGTACTTC
TRBJ2-3,TRBV7-9,few,NA,CASSLRDPSTDTQYF,TGTGCCAGCAGCTTACGGGATCCTAGCACAGATACGCAGTATTTT
TRBJ1-3,TRBV5-4,NA,TRBD1,CASSFDRGFGNTIYF,TGTGCCAGCAGCTTCGACAGGGGGTTTGGAAACACCATATATTTT
TRBJ1-2,TRBV9,NA,NA,CASSVRGGDIGYTF,TGTGCCAGCAGCGTAAGGGGAGGGGATATCGGCTACACCTTC
TRBJ2-7,TRBV7-8,NA,NA,CASSLGSRVVGEQYF,TGTGCCAGCAGCTTAGGGTCCAGGGTTGTAGGCGAGCAGTACTTC
TRBJ2-2,TRBV5-1,NA,TRBD1,CASSFNRGSTGELFF,TGCGCCAGCAGCTTTAACAGGGGGAGCACCGGGGAGCTGTTTTTT
TRBJ1-2,TRBV2,NA,TRBD1,CATRQGSTNYGYTF,TGTGCCACTCGACAGGGGTCGACTAACTATGGCTACACCTTC
TRBJ2-2,TRBV15,NA,NA,CATSRVRESYTGELFF,TGTGCCACCAGCAGAGTACGGGAGTCGTACACCGGGGAGCTGTTTTTT
TRBJ2-5,TRBV7-3,NA,NA,CASSLYRAETQYF,TGTGCCAGCAGCTTATACAGAGCAGAGACCCAGTACTTC
TRBJ2-3,TRBV11-3,NA,NA,CASSPGSGTDTQYF,TGTGCCAGCAGCCCCGGGAGTGGGACAGATACGCAGTATTTT
TRBJ1-2,TRBV27,NA,NA,CASSLGRRRGYYGYTF,TGTGCCAGCAGTTTAGGCCGACGTCGCGGGTATTATGGCTACACCTTC
TRBJ2-1,TRBV5-1,NA,NA,CASSSGKNEQFF,TGCGCCAGCAGCTCCGGGAAAAATGAGCAGTTCTTC